These T cell receptor beta chains were read from a single sample in a study of memory CD4+ T cells and cytomegalovirus serostatus. The method was immunoSEQ multiplex PCR; TCRdb's version includes in-frame clones alone and lacks a portion of them. This table holds tens of thousands of clones, around four fifths found once. What was sequenced was memory CD4+ T cells from blood. The receptors here all came from an adult in good health and CMV-seronegative. CDR3s include the opening cysteine and the closing phenylalanine or tryptophan. A D gene is named only where the DNA matches it firmly. Size values are once, few and many counts, or a class for expanded clones, and some rows have none.

j_call v_call d_call clone_size cdr3_aa cdr3_nt
TRBJ2-2 TRBV7-3 NA NA CASRRAPETGELFF TGTGCCAGCAGGCGGGCCCCCGAGACCGGGGAGCTGTTTTTT
TRBJ1-4 TRBV9 NA NA CASSVAANPGEKLFF TGTGCCAGCAGCGTAGCGGCCAACCCCGGTGAAAAACTGTTTTTT
TRBJ1-3 TRBV9 TRBD1 once CASSVGGTGSGNTIYF TGTGCCAGCAGCGTCGGAGGGACAGGCTCTGGAAACACCATATATTTT
TRBJ2-7 TRBV28 NA NA CASSLQGSQGGEQYF TGTGCCAGCAGCCTACAGGGATCGCAGGGCGGCGAGCAGTACTTC
TRBJ1-1 TRBV6-1 NA NA CASSEPGMNTEAFF TGTGCCAGCAGTGAACCCGGGATGAACACTGAAGCTTTCTTT
TRBJ2-3 TRBV5-4 NA few CASSQNTVTQYF TGTGCCAGCAGCCAAAACACTGTTACGCAGTATTTT
TRBJ1-1 TRBV21-1 NA NA CASRMRSRGVNTEAFF TGTGCCAGCAGAATGAGGAGCAGGGGCGTGAACACTGAAGCTTTCTTT
TRBJ2-1 TRBV29-1 NA NA CSVRPQGGFYNEQFF TGCAGCGTTCGCCCTCAGGGGGGGTTTTACAATGAGCAGTTCTTC
TRBJ2-2 TRBV29-1 TRBD2 NA CSVRGASGRSRTGELFF TGCAGCGTCCGGGGGGCTAGCGGGAGATCTCGAACCGGGGAGCTGTTTTTT
TRBJ2-1 TRBV11-3 TRBD2 few CASSAGTSGKNEQFF TGTGCCAGCAGCGCCGGGACTAGCGGGAAGAATGAGCAGTTCTTC
TRBJ2-5 TRBV27 NA NA CALGDYQETQYF TGTGCCTTAGGGGACTACCAAGAGACCCAGTACTTC
TRBJ2-7 TRBV14 NA NA CASSPGPSYEQYF TGTGCCAGCAGCCCCGGGCCTTCCTACGAGCAGTACTTC
TRBJ2-7 TRBV6-6 TRBD1 NA CASSYGTGAYEQYF TGTGCCAGCAGTTACGGGACAGGGGCCTACGAGCAGTACTTC
TRBJ2-5 TRBV2 NA NA CASSAGGRETQYF TGTGCCAGCAGTGCCGGGGGCAGAGAGACCCAGTACTTC
TRBJ2-1 TRBV6-5 NA NA CASMGGPRVEQFF TGTGCCAGCATGGGGGGTCCCAGGGTGGAGCAGTTCTTC
TRBJ1-6 TRBV5-6 NA NA CASSLLLDTNSPLHF TGTGCCAGCAGCTTGCTTCTTGACACGAATTCACCCCTCCACTTT
TRBJ2-5 TRBV7-9 NA NA CASSLAPLQRTETQYF TGTGCCAGCAGCTTAGCCCCCCTCCAGCGGACTGAGACCCAGTACTTC
TRBJ2-1 TRBV6-5 NA NA CASSLGNQQFF TGTGCCAGCAGTTTGGGCAATCAGCAGTTCTTC
TRBJ2-7 TRBV19 NA NA CASSIDRYEQYF TGTGCCAGTAGTATAGACCGCTACGAGCAGTACTTC
TRBJ1-4 TRBV6-6 NA NA CASSTREKLFF TGTGCCAGCAGTACCCGAGAAAAACTGTTTTTT
TRBJ1-1 TRBV18 NA NA CASSQPTAMNTEAFF TGTGCCAGCTCACAACCGACAGCCATGAACACTGAAGCTTTCTTT
TRBJ2-1 TRBV10-1 NA once CASSDGTYNEQFF TGCGCCAGCAGTGATGGGACCTACAATGAGCAGTTCTTC
TRBJ2-1 TRBV7-2 NA NA CASSTFNEQFF TGTGCCAGCAGCACCTTTAATGAGCAGTTCTTC
TRBJ1-2 TRBV5-6 NA NA CASSLWGGGGYTF TGTGCCAGCAGCTTGTGGGGAGGAGGAGGCTACACCTTC
TRBJ1-5 TRBV2 NA NA CASSEYFSNQPQHF TGTGCCAGCAGTGAGTATTTTAGCAATCAGCCCCAGCATTTT
TRBJ1-1 TRBV18 TRBD1 NA CASSPKRQGRMNTEAFF TGTGCCAGCTCACCAAAGAGACAGGGAAGGATGAACACTGAAGCTTTCTTT
TRBJ2-5 TRBV10-3 NA NA CAISEGLGQETQYF TGTGCCATCAGTGAGGGTCTCGGGCAAGAGACCCAGTACTTC
TRBJ2-7 TRBV10-2 TRBD1 NA CASSGTGTGFYEQYF TGCGCCAGCAGTGGAACCGGGACAGGCTTCTACGAGCAGTACTTC
TRBJ1-5 TRBV6-1 NA NA CASSEQSLQPQHF TGTGCCAGCAGTGAACAGTCCCTTCAGCCCCAGCATTTT
TRBJ2-7 TRBV4-1 NA NA CASSQEDRLVDPSEQYF TGCGCCAGCAGCCAAGAGGATCGGCTAGTCGACCCCTCCGAGCAGTACTTC
TRBJ2-3 TRBV7-6 TRBD2 NA CASSSSGRARTDTQYF TGTGCCAGCAGCTCTAGCGGGAGGGCCAGGACAGATACGCAGTATTTT
TRBJ2-7 TRBV7-9 NA NA CASSLARGFYEQYF TGTGCCAGCAGCTTAGCCCGGGGATTCTACGAGCAGTACTTC
TRBJ2-7 TRBV6-1 TRBD2 NA CASSERGGGRALYEQYF TGTGCCAGCAGTGAAAGAGGAGGAGGGAGGGCCTTGTACGAGCAGTACTTC
TRBJ2-5 TRBV5-1 TRBD1 NA CASSSGQGQETQYF TGCGCCAGCAGCTCGGGACAGGGTCAAGAGACCCAGTACTTC
TRBJ2-3 TRBV11-2 TRBD2 NA CASSPGGGLAPDTQYF TGTGCCAGCAGCCCCGGTGGGGGACTAGCGCCAGATACGCAGTATTTT
TRBJ2-3 TRBV28 TRBD2 NA CASSLPGLAGFTDTQYF TGTGCCAGCAGTTTACCCGGACTAGCGGGGTTCACAGATACGCAGTATTTT